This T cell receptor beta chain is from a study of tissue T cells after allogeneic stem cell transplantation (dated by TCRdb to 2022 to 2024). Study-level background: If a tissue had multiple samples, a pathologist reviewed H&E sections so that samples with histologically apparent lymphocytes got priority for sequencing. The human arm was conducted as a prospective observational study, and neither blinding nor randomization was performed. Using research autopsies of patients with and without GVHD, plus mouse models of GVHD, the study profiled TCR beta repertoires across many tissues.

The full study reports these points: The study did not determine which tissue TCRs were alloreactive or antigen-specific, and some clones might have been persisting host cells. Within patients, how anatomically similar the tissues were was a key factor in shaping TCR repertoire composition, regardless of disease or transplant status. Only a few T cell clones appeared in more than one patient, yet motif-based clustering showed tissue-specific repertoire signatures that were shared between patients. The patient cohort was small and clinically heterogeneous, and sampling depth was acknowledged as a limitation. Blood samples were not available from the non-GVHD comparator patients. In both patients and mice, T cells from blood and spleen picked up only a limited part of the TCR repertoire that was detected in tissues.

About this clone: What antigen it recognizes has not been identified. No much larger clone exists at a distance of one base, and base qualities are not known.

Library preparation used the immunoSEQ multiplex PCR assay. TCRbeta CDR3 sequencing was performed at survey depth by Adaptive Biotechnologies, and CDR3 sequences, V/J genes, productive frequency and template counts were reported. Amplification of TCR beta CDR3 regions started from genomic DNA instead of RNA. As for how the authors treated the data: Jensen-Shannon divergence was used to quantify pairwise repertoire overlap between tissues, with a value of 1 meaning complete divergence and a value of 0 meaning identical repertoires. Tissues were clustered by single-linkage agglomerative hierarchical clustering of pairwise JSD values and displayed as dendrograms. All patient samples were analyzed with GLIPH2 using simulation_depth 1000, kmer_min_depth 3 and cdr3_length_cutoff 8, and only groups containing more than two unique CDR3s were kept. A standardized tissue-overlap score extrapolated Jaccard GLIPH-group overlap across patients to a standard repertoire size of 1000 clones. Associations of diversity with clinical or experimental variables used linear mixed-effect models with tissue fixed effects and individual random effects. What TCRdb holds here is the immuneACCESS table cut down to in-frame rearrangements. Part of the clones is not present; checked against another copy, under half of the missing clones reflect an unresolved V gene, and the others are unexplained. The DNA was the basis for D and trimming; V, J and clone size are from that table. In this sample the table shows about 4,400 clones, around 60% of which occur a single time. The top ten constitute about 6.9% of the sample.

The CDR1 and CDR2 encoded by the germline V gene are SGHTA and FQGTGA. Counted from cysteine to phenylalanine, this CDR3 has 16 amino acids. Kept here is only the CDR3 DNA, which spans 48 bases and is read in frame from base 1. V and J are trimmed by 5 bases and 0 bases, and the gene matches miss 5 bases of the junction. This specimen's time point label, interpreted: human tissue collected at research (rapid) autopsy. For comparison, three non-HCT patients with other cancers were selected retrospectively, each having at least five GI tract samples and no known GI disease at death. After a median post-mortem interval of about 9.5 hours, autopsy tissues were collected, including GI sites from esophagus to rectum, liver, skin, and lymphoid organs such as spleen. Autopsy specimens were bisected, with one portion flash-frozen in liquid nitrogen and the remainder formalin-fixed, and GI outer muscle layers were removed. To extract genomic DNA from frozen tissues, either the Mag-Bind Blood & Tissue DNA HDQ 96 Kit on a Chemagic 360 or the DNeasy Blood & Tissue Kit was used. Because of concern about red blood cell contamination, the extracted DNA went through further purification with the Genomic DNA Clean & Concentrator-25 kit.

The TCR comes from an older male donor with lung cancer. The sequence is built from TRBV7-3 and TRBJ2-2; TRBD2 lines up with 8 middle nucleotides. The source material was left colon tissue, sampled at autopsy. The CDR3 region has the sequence CASSPPGLANTGELFF. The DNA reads TGTGCCAGCAGCCCACCGGGACTAGCGAACACCGGGGAGCTGTTTTTT.